Presented here are 16 T cell receptor beta chains from one specimen sequenced in a study of long-term antiretroviral therapy in people with HIV. This was the immunoSEQ v3.0 assay at survey level. The assay was immunoSEQ multiplex PCR, and TCRdb's table has in-frame clones only and misses some. Here the sample spans tens of thousands of clones, about 96% being singletons. This specimen was unsorted PBMCs, taken 3.7 years after starting antiretroviral therapy. The receptor source for this set is a woman in her forties or fifties with HIV.

The V gene is TRBV5-6, the J gene TRBJ1-4; tentatively, D is TRBD1 (5 bases). Germline lookup yields CDR1 SGHDT and CDR2 YYEEEE. The CDR3 covers 16 residues. V shed 5 bases and J shed 8 bases, with 22 bases lying between them. CDR3 residues: CASSPQPGLMGEKLFF. In DNA, the CDR3 is TGTGCCAGCAGTCCCCAGCCAGGGCTTATGGGGGAAAAACTGTTTTTT. The whole variable domain, filled in from reference TRBV5-6 and TRBJ1-4, reads DAGVTQSPTHLIKTRGQQVTLRCSPKSGHDTVSWYQQALGQGPQFIFQYYEEEERQRGNFPDRFSGHQFPNYSSELNVNALLLGDSALYLCASSPQPGLMGEKLFFGSGTQLSVL.

The chain is built from TRBV7-9 and TRBJ1-2; D unclear. The CDR3 is 14 amino acids. Per germline, CDR1 SEHNR and CDR2 FQNEAQ (reference sequence). The germline V and J ends were trimmed by 4 bases and 7 bases, with 16 bases remaining between them. CDR3 bases: TGTGCCAGCAGCTCCCGGATGGGGATCGGTGGCTACACCTTC. Protein sequence: CASSSRMGIGGYTF.

The V gene is TRBV9, the J gene TRBJ2-5; the match to TRBD2 covers 10 bases. The germline V gene encodes CDR1 SGDLS and CDR2 YYNGEE. The V segment lost 4 bases and the J segment 5 bases; nucleotides outside the gene matches: 8. The CDR3 has 15 residues. The CDR3 DNA reads TGTGCCAGCAGCTCTGAAGCGGGGGGGGGTGAGACCCAGTACTTC. Translating gives CASSSEAGGGETQYF.

This chain connects TRBV7-3 to TRBJ2-3; D is tentatively TRBD1 or TRBD2 (6 bases each). CDR1 SGHTA and CDR2 FQGTGA come from the germline V gene. The CDR3 has 14 amino acids. V gave up 2 bases and J gave up 3 bases, with 9 bases separating them. The CDR3 sequence is CASSLRGPTDTQYF. The CDR3 coding sequence is TGTGCCAGCAGCTTACGGGGGCCTACAGATACGCAGTATTTT.

The V gene is TRBV6-1, the J gene TRBJ1-3; the match to TRBD1 covers 7 bases. Germline CDR1 reads MNHNS; CDR2 reads SASEGT. The CDR3 extends over 13 amino acids. With V trimmed by 9 bases and J by 1 base, 3 bases remained unmatched. The DNA of the CDR3 is TGTGCCAGTAGACAGGGATCTGGAAACACCATATATTTT. Protein sequence: CASRQGSGNTIYF.

This clone appeared a single time. This chain connects TRBV18 to TRBJ1-5, with 10 bases matching TRBD1. There are 15 residues in the CDR3. Trimming took 2 bases from V and 7 from J; bases not matched to a gene: 5. Per the germline V gene, CDR1 is KGHSH and CDR2 is LQKENI. CDR3 in amino acids: CASSPVGTGDQPQHF. CDR3 DNA sequence: TGTGCCAGCTCACCAGTCGGGACAGGGGACCAGCCCCAGCATTTT.

The chain uses TRBV6-5 and TRBJ1-1, with D possibly being TRBD1 (5 bases). CDR1 is MNHEY and CDR2 is SVGAGI in the germline V gene. The V end was cut by 5 bases, the J end by 1 base, with 11 bases between. CDR3 length equals 14 residues. The CDR3 DNA reads TGTGCCAGCAGTCCATTGACAGAGAACACTGAAGCTTTCTTT. Its translation: CASSPLTENTEAFF.

The J gene is TRBJ1-1, the V gene TRBV6-5; D remains ambiguous. V lost 5 bases, J lost 0 bases, and 7 bases lay in between. Germline CDR1 MNHEY, CDR2 SVGAGI. The CDR3 runs 13 residues. The CDR3 is CASSLGVNTEAFF. For the CDR3, the DNA is TGTGCCAGCAGTCTCGGAGTGAACACTGAAGCTTTCTTT.

V gene TRBV9 combines with J gene TRBJ2-3, with TRBD2 as a possible D gene (6 bases). Germline CDR1 is SGDLS and CDR2 is YYNGEE. Trimming took 4 bases from V and 1 from J, leaving 16 bases between them. This CDR3 spans 16 amino acids. The CDR3 reads CASSPPLASGTDTQYF. In DNA, the CDR3 is TGTGCCAGCAGCCCCCCTCTGGCTAGCGGCACAGATACGCAGTATTTT. Filled out from reference TRBV9 and TRBJ2-3, the complete variable domain reads DSGVTQTPKHLITATGQRVTLRCSPRSGDLSVYWYQQSLDQGLQFLIQYYNGEERAKGNILERFSAQQFPDLHSELNLSSLELGDSALYFCASSPPLASGTDTQYFGPGTRLTVL.

This chain joins TRBV11-3 and TRBJ2-2; tentatively, D is TRBD2 (6 bases). V dropped 3 bases and J dropped 7 bases, with 12 bases sitting between them. This CDR3 has 14 residues. Germline loops: CDR1 SGHNT, CDR2 YENEEA. CDR3 bases: TGTGCCAGCAGCTTGGGGGGTGTTAACGGGGAGCTGTTTTTT. It translates to CASSLGGVNGELFF.

V is TRBV4-1 and J is TRBJ1-4, with D maybe TRBD1 (6 bases). The length of the CDR3 is 16 residues. Germline-derived CDR1 and CDR2 are MGHRA and YSYEKL. V was shortened by 0 bases and J by 3 bases, with 11 bases between the two germline ends. Here the CDR3 reads CASSQDTGYSNEKLFF. CDR3 coding DNA: TGCGCCAGCAGCCAAGACACAGGGTACTCTAATGAAAAACTGTTTTTT.

The rearrangement links TRBV19 to TRBJ1-1; 7 positions agree with TRBD1. This CDR3 has 14 residues. Germline lookup yields CDR1 LNHDA and CDR2 SQIVND (reference sequence). V lost 7 bases and J lost 0; bases outside the gene matches: 5. CDR3 coding DNA: TGTGCCAGTACCACGACAGGGCTGAACACTGAAGCTTTCTTT. Translating gives CASTTTGLNTEAFF. The full variable domain, completed using reference TRBV19 and TRBJ1-1, is DGGITQSPKYLFRKEGQNVTLSCEQNLNHDAMYWYRQDPGQGLRLIYYSQIVNDFQKGDIAEGYSVSREKKESFPLTVTSAQKNPTAFYLCASTTTGLNTEAFFGQGTRLTVV.

The gene calls are TRBV5-8 and TRBJ2-1; no clear D. Deletions cut 1 base from V and 0 bases from J, with 11 bases between. The CDR3 is 16 residues long. Germline CDR1 and CDR2: SGHTS and YDEGEE. The CDR3 region is CASSLTVLSSYNEQFF. CDR3 nucleotide sequence: TGTGCCAGCAGCTTGACCGTGCTGAGCTCCTACAATGAGCAGTTCTTC.

The chain is built from TRBV7-2 and TRBJ2-3, with TRBD1 as a possible D gene (5 bases). The V and J ends lost 4 bases and 2 bases respectively, with 22 bases between them. From germline, CDR1 is SGHTA and CDR2 FQGNSA. This CDR3 has 18 residues. The CDR3 region is CASSSLSMGQEITDTQYF. The CDR3 DNA reads as TGTGCCAGCAGCTCTCTATCCATGGGGCAGGAGATCACAGATACGCAGTATTTT.

This chain joins TRBV9 and TRBJ2-1; D remains unclear. This CDR3 is 16 amino acids long. V was cut by 0 bases and J by 0 bases, with 10 bases left in between. Germline CDR1 reads SGDLS; CDR2 reads YYNGEE. CDR3 loop: CASSVAVQSSYNEQFF. In DNA form, the CDR3 reads TGTGCCAGCAGCGTAGCTGTCCAGAGCTCCTACAATGAGCAGTTCTTC.

This chain connects TRBV7-2 to TRBJ2-7; D is tentatively TRBD1 or TRBD2 (6 bases each). The CDR3 is 15 amino acids. The V gene's germline CDR1 is SGHTA and CDR2 FQGNSA. V lost 2 bases, J lost 3 bases, and 14 bases lay in between. The chain's CDR3 is CASSLTGAYLYEQYF. The CDR3 nucleotides read TGTGCCAGCAGCTTAACGGGGGCGTACCTCTACGAGCAGTACTTC.